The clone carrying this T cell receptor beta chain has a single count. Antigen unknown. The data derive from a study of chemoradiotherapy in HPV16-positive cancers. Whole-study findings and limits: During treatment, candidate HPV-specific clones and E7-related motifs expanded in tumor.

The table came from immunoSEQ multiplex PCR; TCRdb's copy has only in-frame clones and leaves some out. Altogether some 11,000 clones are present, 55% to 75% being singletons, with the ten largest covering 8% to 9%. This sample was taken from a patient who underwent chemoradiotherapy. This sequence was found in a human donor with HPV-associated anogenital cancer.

Here the CDR3 reads CSVGGDYEQFF. DNA of the CDR3: TGCAGCGTTGGGGGGGACTATGAGCAGTTCTTC. The chain carries TRBV29-1 and TRBJ2-1, with a tentative D call TRBD2 (6 bases). Trimming shortened V by 4 bases and J by 8 bases, and 9 bases separated the two germline ends. The CDR3 is made up of 11 amino acids. Germline CDR1 and CDR2: SQVTM and ANQGSEA.